Reported below is one TCR beta chain. Antigen unknown. TCRdb reprocessed the 5' RACE reads and reports one entry per CDR3 protein, with no DNA. The repertoire shows approximately 110,000 distinct CDR3 sequences; the top ten hold roughly 20%. Per germline, CDR1 MNHNS and CDR2 SASEGT. The CDR3 spans 15 residues. The data originate from a study of T cells expressing NK-cell markers. Study-wide results and caveats: It was still unclear whether expanded NKG2C+ T cell clones were HCMV specific.

The sample consisted of blood T cells: a sorted CD56 or NKG2C T cell subset, CD4+ or CD8+ T cells, or bulk PBMC T cells (not recorded which). The clonotype comes from a woman between 18 and 75 years old in good health. V and J are TRBV6-1 and TRBJ2-3; absent DNA, TCRdb's TRBD1 call cannot be checked. The CDR3 reads CASRATGAQGDTQYF.